The 30 T cell receptor beta chains given below trace back to one sample, sequenced in a study of blood T cell repertoires in COVID-19. Assay used: immunoSEQ multiplex PCR; TCRdb lists only in-frame clones, some missing. This sample has around 80,000 clones, with about 80% found just once. Sample: peripheral blood. The receptor set was obtained from a man aged 50 to 59 with active or convalescent COVID-19.

The V call is TRBV4-3, the J call TRBJ1-4; D remains ambiguous. Germline assignment: CDR1 LGHNA and CDR2 YSLEER. The germline V and J ends were trimmed by 1 base and 0 bases, with 6 bases remaining between them. The CDR3 covers 15 residues. The CDR3 reads CASSQGAATNEKLFF. Here the CDR3 DNA reads TGCGCCAGCAGCCAAGGGGCAGCAACTAATGAAAAACTGTTTTTT.

This clone was counted only a few times. The V call is TRBV19, the J call TRBJ1-1; the D is unclear. The germline gives CDR1 LNHDA, CDR2 SQIVND (reference sequence). The length of the CDR3 is 11 residues. V lost 6 bases, J lost 4 bases, and 6 bases lay in between. The CDR3 sequence is CASRESTEAFF. The CDR3 region has the DNA TGTGCCAGTAGAGAGAGCACTGAAGCTTTCTTT.

This clone was recorded a few times. The chain couples TRBV4-1 to TRBJ1-1; 8 bases match TRBD1. V gave up 3 bases and J gave up 6 bases; unmatched junction bases: 12. The CDR3 consists of 16 residues. Germline-derived CDR1 and CDR2 are MGHRA and YSYEKL. The DNA for the CDR3 is TGCGCCAGCAGCCAGGGCTGGACAGGGATGAGCTCTGAAGCTTTCTTT. Residues: CASSQGWTGMSSEAFF.

V and J are TRBV20-1 and TRBJ1-2; tentatively, D is TRBD1 (5 bases). This CDR3 spans 16 amino acids. Germline lookup yields CDR1 DFQATT and CDR2 SNEGSKA (reference sequence). The V end lost 3 bases, the J end lost 0 bases, and 17 bases lay between the germline ends. The CDR3 nucleotides are TGCAGTGCTAGTGGGGGGGGGATGGGTACTAACTATGGCTACACCTTC. It specifies CSASGGGMGTNYGYTF.

The chain combines TRBV11-3 with TRBJ1-4, with D perhaps TRBD1 (5 bases). Germline-derived CDR1 and CDR2 are SGHNT and YENEEA. The CDR3 is 14 amino acids. Trimming left V 4 bases short and J 5 bases short, with 11 bases between. CDR3 DNA: TGTGCCAGCAGCTCCGGGACTACGAATGAAAAACTGTTTTTT. Residues: CASSSGTTNEKLFF.

The chain employs TRBV20-1 and TRBJ1-5; 8 bases fit TRBD1. V gave up 3 bases and J gave up 4 bases; unmatched junction bases: 5. Germline CDR1 DFQATT, CDR2 SNEGSKA (reference sequence). The CDR3 runs 14 residues. CDR3 region: CSASMGQANQPQHF. CDR3 sequence (DNA): TGCAGTGCTAGTATGGGACAGGCTAATCAGCCCCAGCATTTT.

For the CDR3, the DNA is TGCGCCAGCAGCTTTGGCGGGGGGCTCTCCTACGAGCAGTACTTC. Translating it yields CASSFGGGLSYEQYF. V usage is TRBV5-1 and J usage is TRBJ2-7, with 8 positions matching TRBD2. V gave up 2 bases and J gave up 0 bases; unmatched junction bases: 4. Germline CDR1 SGHRS, CDR2 YFSETQ. The length of the CDR3 is 15 residues.

This chain connects TRBV4-3 to TRBJ2-7, with D perhaps TRBD1 (6 bases). This CDR3 has 15 amino acids. Germline CDR1 reads LGHNA; CDR2 reads YSLEER. V was trimmed by 8 bases and J by 0 bases, leaving 17 bases between them. CDR3 loop: CASGTYRDGSYEQYF. In nucleotides, the CDR3 is TGCGCCAGCGGCACATACAGGGACGGCTCCTACGAGCAGTACTTC.

V usage is TRBV27 and J usage is TRBJ2-1; the match to TRBD2 covers 8 bases. Trimming took 6 bases from V and 1 from J; bases not matched to a gene: 5. CDR1 and CDR2 from the germline V gene are MNHEY and SMNVEV (reference sequence). The CDR3 is 15 residues long. The CDR3 DNA reads TGTGCCAGCAGCGCACAGCGGGGGTCCTACAATGAGCAGTTCTTC. Protein product: CASSAQRGSYNEQFF.

V usage is TRBV6-5 and J usage is TRBJ2-3, with 7 nucleotides matching TRBD2. The trim removed 4 bases at V and 0 bases at J, leaving 7 bases unmatched. The CDR3 is 16 residues long. Germline V gene lookup returns CDR1 MNHEY and CDR2 SVGAGI. The CDR3 DNA reads TGTGCCAGCAGTTGGCGCGGGGGAACTAGCACAGATACGCAGTATTTT. Residues: CASSWRGGTSTDTQYF.

This clone was picked up one time. The chain carries TRBV7-8 and TRBJ1-5; D remains ambiguous. V was trimmed by 1 base and J by 0 bases, leaving 7 bases between them. Per germline, CDR1 SGHVS and CDR2 FQNEAQ. There are 15 residues in the CDR3. The CDR3 loop reads CASSLVGYSNQPQHF. Here the CDR3 DNA reads TGTGCCAGCAGCTTAGTCGGGTATAGCAATCAGCCCCAGCATTTT.

This chain uses TRBV30 with TRBJ1-4, with 7 bases that match TRBD1. The CDR3 is 12 amino acids. V shed 8 bases and J 4 bases; nucleotides not matched to a gene: 4. CDR1 is GTSNPN, CDR2 SVGIG, per germline (reference sequence). For the CDR3, the DNA is TGTGCCGGACAGGCGATTAATGAAAAACTGTTTTTT. Translating it yields CAGQAINEKLFF.

The rearrangement joins TRBV12-3 or TRBV12-4 to TRBJ1-3; unclear D gene. There are 13 residues in the CDR3. Trimming stripped 3 bases from V and 2 bases from J, with 5 bases between. The CDR3 DNA reads TGTGCCAGCAGTTTTCGAGCTGGAAACACCATATATTTT. The encoded protein is CASSFRAGNTIYF.

CDR3 sequence: CASSLGGTGGQPQHF. The CDR3 coding sequence is TGTGCCAGCAGCTTAGGAGGGACAGGGGGTCAGCCCCAGCATTTT. The chain has TRBV7-2 and TRBJ1-5; TRBD1 aligns across 11 bases. V lost 1 base and J lost 6; bases outside the gene matches: 2. This CDR3 comprises 15 residues. Germline V lookup: CDR1 SGHTA, CDR2 FQGNSA.

V gene TRBV10-1 combines with J gene TRBJ2-5, with 11 bases aligning to TRBD2. CDR1 is WNHNN, CDR2 SYGVQD, per germline (reference sequence). V gave up 7 bases and J gave up 5 bases; unmatched junction bases: 3. CDR3 length equals 13 residues. The CDR3 bases are TGCGCCAGCACCCCTAGCGGGAGGGAGACCCAGTACTTC. Translating gives CASTPSGRETQYF.

V and J are TRBV30 and TRBJ1-3; TRBD1 is a possible D gene (5 bases). This CDR3 is 13 amino acids long. The V gene lost 4 bases and the J gene lost 2 bases, with 9 bases spanning the gap. Germline lookup yields CDR1 GTSNPN and CDR2 SVGIG (reference sequence). In nucleotides, the CDR3 is TGTGCCTGGACTAGGGGTGCTGGAAACACCATATATTTT. It translates to CAWTRGAGNTIYF.

In DNA form, the CDR3 reads TGCGCCAGCAGCCCCTCATCCGGGTTTTACGAGCAGTACTTC. The encoded protein is CASSPSSGFYEQYF. V and J are TRBV4-1 and TRBJ2-7; D unresolved. The germline gives CDR1 MGHRA, CDR2 YSYEKL. Trimming stripped 4 bases from V and 4 bases from J, with 14 bases between. CDR3 size: 14 residues.

Only one count was recorded for this clone. This chain connects TRBV9 to TRBJ2-7, with 9 bases fitting TRBD1. CDR1 is SGDLS and CDR2 is YYNGEE in the germline V gene. The CDR3 runs 17 residues. After removal of 3 bases from V and 3 bases from J, the junction contained 13 bases not matched to a gene. CDR3 nucleotides: TGTGCCAGCAGCGCAAAAACCGGGACAGGGAAACTCTACGAGCAGTACTTC. Protein: CASSAKTGTGKLYEQYF.

This clone has only one observation. The J gene is TRBJ2-1, the V gene TRBV10-1, with 9 positions matching TRBD1. Trimming took 7 bases from V and 9 from J; bases not matched to a gene: 13. The germline CDR1 and CDR2 sequences are WNHNN and SYGVQD (reference sequence). The CDR3 has 15 residues. The CDR3 loop is CASNREDRGMGEQFF. The CDR3 nucleotides are TGCGCCAGCAATCGGGAGGACAGGGGTATGGGTGAGCAGTTCTTC.

A few counts support this clone. J is TRBJ2-2 and V is TRBV7-9, with D perhaps matching TRBD2 (5 bases). Germline V CDR1 and CDR2: SEHNR, FQNEAQ (reference sequence). The CDR3 totals 13 residues. The V end lost 3 bases, the J end lost 7 bases, and 9 bases lay between the germline ends. CDR3 loop: CASSFDEGGELFF. The DNA of the CDR3 is TGTGCCAGCAGCTTCGACGAGGGCGGGGAGCTGTTTTTT.

The table lists this clone with a count of one. V and J are TRBV29-1 and TRBJ2-2, with a tentative D call TRBD1 (6 bases). Trimming removed 3 bases at V and 4 bases at J, with 9 bases between. CDR1 SQVTM and CDR2 ANQGSEA come from the germline V gene. There are 13 residues in the CDR3. The CDR3 protein is CSVEIRGTGELFF. CDR3 DNA: TGCAGCGTTGAGATCAGGGGCACCGGGGAGCTGTTTTTT.

In its sample, this clone was seen many times. The CDR3: CASSLGGTHKAEQYF. The DNA for the CDR3 is TGTGCCAGCAGCTTAGGTGGGACTCATAAGGCCGAGCAGTACTTC. This chain connects TRBV7-6 to TRBJ2-7, with TRBD2 as a possible D gene (6 bases). The CDR3 has 15 amino acids. Trimming shortened V by 1 base and J by 6 bases, and 16 bases separated the two germline ends. Germline loops: CDR1 SGHVS, CDR2 FNYEAQ. Filled out from reference TRBV7-6 and TRBJ2-7, the complete variable domain reads GAGVSQSPRYKVTKRGQDVALRCDPISGHVSLYWYRQALGQGPEFLTYFNYEAQQDKSGLPNDRFSAERPEGSISTLTIQRTEQRDSAMYRCASSLGGTHKAEQYFGPGTRLTVT.

The V and J genes are TRBV19 and TRBJ2-3; 7 bases agree with TRBD1. The CDR3 has 13 amino acids. The V gene's germline CDR1 is LNHDA and CDR2 SQIVND (reference sequence). V shed 5 bases, J shed 6 bases, and the junction held 5 bases outside the gene matches. In nucleotides, the CDR3 is TGTGCCAGTAGTGCCGACAGGGAGGATACGCAGTATTTT. Protein sequence: CASSADREDTQYF.

V gene TRBV9 combines with J gene TRBJ2-7; no clear D gene. This CDR3 contains 14 residues. CDR1 SGDLS and CDR2 YYNGEE come from the germline V gene. With 2 bases removed from V and 5 bases from J, the gap between germline ends came to 14 bases. CDR3 protein: CASSVESFSDEQYF. In DNA, the CDR3 is TGTGCCAGCAGCGTGGAGAGTTTCTCGGACGAGCAGTACTTC.

The chain has TRBV20-1 and TRBJ2-4; 13 bases are shared with TRBD2. This CDR3 region has 19 residues. CDR1 is DFQATT, CDR2 SNEGSKA, per germline (reference sequence). The trim removed 3 bases at V and 0 bases at J, leaving 11 bases unmatched. The chain's CDR3 is CSASPLTSGGYLAKNIQYF. The CDR3 nucleotides are TGCAGTGCTAGTCCTTTGACTAGCGGGGGGTACCTAGCCAAAAACATTCAGTACTTC.

The gene calls are TRBV6-5 and TRBJ2-5; TRBD1 matches at 7 bases. The CDR3 has 15 amino acids. The ends lost 1 base at V and 2 bases at J; junction bases unmatched: 4. CDR1 is MNHEY and CDR2 is SVGAGI in the germline V gene. The CDR3 loop is CASSYWRTGQETQYF. The CDR3, as DNA: TGTGCCAGCAGTTACTGGCGGACAGGACAAGAGACCCAGTACTTC.

This clone has more than one count but fewer than ten. V and J are TRBV11-1 and TRBJ2-1, with TRBD1 identical over 7 bases. This CDR3 region has 15 residues. Trimming removed 5 bases from V and 0 bases from J; junction bases left unmatched: 4. Germline V gives CDR1 SGHAT, CDR2 FQDESV (reference sequence). Here the CDR3 reads CASSQTGSSYNEQFF. The CDR3 nucleotides read TGTGCCAGCAGCCAGACAGGGAGCTCCTACAATGAGCAGTTCTTC.

V usage is TRBV12-1 and J usage is TRBJ1-5; TRBD1 is taken as the D call from the table, unchecked against the DNA. TRBV12-1 is termed a pseudogene. The CDR3 covers 16 residues. The CDR3 sequence is CASSFRGRVGNQPQHF. The CDR3 coding sequence is TGTGCCAGCAGCTTTAGAGGCAGGGTAGGGAATCAGCCCCAGCATTTT.

This clone was detected once. CDR3 bases: TGTGCCAGCTCACCCGCGAGACAGGGCTCACAAGAGACCCAGTACTTC. Translating it yields CASSPARQGSQETQYF. This rearrangement joins TRBV18 to TRBJ2-5; 7 bases fit TRBD1. This CDR3 spans 16 amino acids. With 3 bases clipped from V and 2 bases from J, the junction kept 9 bases outside the gene matches. Germline values: CDR1 KGHSH, CDR2 LQKENI.

There are a few counts of this clone. The rearrangement uses TRBV5-4 and TRBJ2-5; D perhaps matches TRBD1 (6 bases). This CDR3 is 15 amino acids long. The V gene lost 2 bases and the J gene lost 5 bases, with 16 bases spanning the gap. The germline V gene encodes CDR1 SGHNT and CDR2 YYREEE (reference sequence). The CDR3 here is CASSLSGASTETQYF. The CDR3 DNA sequence: TGTGCCAGCAGCTTATCAGGGGCGTCGACGGAGACCCAGTACTTC.